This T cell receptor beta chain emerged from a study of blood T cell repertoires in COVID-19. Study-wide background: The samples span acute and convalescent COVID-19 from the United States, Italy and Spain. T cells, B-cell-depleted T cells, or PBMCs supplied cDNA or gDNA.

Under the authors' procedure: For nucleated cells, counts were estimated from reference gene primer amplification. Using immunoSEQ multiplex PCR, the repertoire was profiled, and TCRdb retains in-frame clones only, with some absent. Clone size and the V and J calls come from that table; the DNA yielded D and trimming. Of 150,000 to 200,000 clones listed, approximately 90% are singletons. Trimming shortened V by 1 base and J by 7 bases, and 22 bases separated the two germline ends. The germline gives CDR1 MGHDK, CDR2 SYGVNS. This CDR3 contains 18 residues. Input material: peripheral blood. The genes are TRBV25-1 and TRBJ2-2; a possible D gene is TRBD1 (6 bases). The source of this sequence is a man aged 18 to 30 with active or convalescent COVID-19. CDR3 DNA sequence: TGTGCCAGCAGTGAATCATGGACAGCTTTGGGTGGGGACGGGGAGCTGTTTTTT. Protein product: CASSESWTALGGDGELFF.